This T cell receptor beta chain was documented in a study of beta chain features in type 1 diabetes. Germline V lookup: CDR1 SQVTM, CDR2 ANQGSEA. Between the trimmed V and J ends, which lost 4 bases and 3 bases, there was a span of 12 bases. The CDR3 spans 13 residues. Expressed TCRB transcripts were sequenced after all isolated RNA was converted to cDNA. Measured with immunoSEQ multiplex PCR; TCRdb has only the in-frame clones, and not every one. The sample lists 550,000 to 850,000 clones; around an eighth were seen once. As to this clone: Antigen specificity is unknown.

Study outcomes and limitations: Fewer insertions but more deletions were seen at VDJ junctions in type 1 diabetes patients. PCR, the amplification step, might favor shorter templates, equally in patients and controls. Moderate yet significant TCRB CDR3 shortening was seen in Type 1 diabetes patients in all four CD4+ subsets.

Using CD45RO/CCR7/CD25/CD127/CD95/CD27, CD4+ naive, central memory, regulatory and stem cell-like memory cells were sorted. The rearrangement joins TRBV29-1 to TRBJ2-5; D is possibly TRBD1 (6 bases). Sequencing was done on a sample of naive CD4+ T cells from blood. The TCR was taken from a man between 18 and 35 years old with type 1 diabetes. CDR3 amino acids: CSVARDTEETQYF. The CDR3 DNA follows: TGCAGCGTTGCCCGGGACACGGAAGAGACCCAGTACTTC.